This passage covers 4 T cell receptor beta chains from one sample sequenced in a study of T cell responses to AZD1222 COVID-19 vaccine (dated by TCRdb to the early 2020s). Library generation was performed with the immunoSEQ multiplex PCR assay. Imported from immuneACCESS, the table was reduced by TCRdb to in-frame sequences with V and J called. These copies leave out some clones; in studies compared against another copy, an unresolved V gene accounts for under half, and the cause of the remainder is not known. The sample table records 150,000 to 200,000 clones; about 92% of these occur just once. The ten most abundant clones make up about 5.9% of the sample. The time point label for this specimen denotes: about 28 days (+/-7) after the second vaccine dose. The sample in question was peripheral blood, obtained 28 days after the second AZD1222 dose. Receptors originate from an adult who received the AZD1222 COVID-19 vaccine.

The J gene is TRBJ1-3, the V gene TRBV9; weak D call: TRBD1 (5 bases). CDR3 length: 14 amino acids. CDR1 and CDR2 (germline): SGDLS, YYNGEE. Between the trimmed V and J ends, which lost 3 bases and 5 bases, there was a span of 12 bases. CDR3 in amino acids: CASSAGDSRNTIYF. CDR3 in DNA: TGTGCCAGCAGCGCTGGGGACTCCCGAAACACCATATATTTT.

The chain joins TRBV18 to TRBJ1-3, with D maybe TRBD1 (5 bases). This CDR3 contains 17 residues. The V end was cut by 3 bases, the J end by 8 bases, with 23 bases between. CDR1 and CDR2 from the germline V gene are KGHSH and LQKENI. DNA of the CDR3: TGTGCCAGCTCACCCCTGAGACAATCCCTAGCGGGGGACACCATATATTTT. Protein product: CASSPLRQSLAGDTIYF.

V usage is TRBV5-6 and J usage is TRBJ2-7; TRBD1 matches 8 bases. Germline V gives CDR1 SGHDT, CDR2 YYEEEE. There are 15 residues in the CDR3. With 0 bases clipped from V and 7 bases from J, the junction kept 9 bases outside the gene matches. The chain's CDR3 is CASSLGRQGAREQYF. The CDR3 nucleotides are TGTGCCAGCAGCTTGGGGCGGCAGGGGGCGAGGGAGCAGTACTTC.

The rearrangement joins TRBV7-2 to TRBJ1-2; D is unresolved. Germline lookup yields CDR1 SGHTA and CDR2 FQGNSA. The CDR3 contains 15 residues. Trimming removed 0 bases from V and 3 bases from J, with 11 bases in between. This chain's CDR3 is CASSLAPRLDYGYTF. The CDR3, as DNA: TGTGCCAGCAGCTTAGCCCCCCGACTTGACTATGGCTACACCTTC.